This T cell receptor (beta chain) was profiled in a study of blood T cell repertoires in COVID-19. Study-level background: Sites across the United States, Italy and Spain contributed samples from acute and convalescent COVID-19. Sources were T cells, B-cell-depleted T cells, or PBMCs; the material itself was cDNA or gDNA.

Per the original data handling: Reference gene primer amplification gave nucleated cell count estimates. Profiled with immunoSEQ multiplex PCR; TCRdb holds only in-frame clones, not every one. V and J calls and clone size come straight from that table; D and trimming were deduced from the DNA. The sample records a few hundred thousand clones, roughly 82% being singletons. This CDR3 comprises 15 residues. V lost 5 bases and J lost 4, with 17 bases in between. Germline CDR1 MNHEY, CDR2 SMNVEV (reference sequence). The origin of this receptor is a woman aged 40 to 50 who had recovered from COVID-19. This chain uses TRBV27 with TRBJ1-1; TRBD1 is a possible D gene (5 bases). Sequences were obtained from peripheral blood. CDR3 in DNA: TGTGCCAGCAGTCCGGTACCCCAGGGTTTCACTGAAGCTTTCTTT. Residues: CASSPVPQGFTEAFF.